The entry below gives a single TCR beta chain sequence along with its context. The sample belongs to a study of cytomegalovirus exposure and HLA in healthy donors. In germline, CDR1 is SEHNR, CDR2 FQNEAQ (reference sequence). Trimming removed 5 bases from V and 5 bases from J; junction bases left unmatched: 15. The CDR3 is 18 residues long. Vbeta (60) and Jbeta (13) primers were used in the PCR. The protocol was immunoSEQ multiplex PCR, while the TCRdb copy is restricted to in-frame clones and leaves out a portion. The sample records under 200,000 clones, approximately 86% being singletons. The source is a woman in her 30s in good health and CMV-seronegative. The chain couples TRBV7-9 to TRBJ2-3; 11 bases agree with TRBD2. The sample was PBMCs. Written as DNA, the CDR3 is TGTGCCAGCAGCGCAGGACGGAGTAGCGGGAGGGCCGGAGATACGCAGTATTTT. It translates to CASSAGRSSGRAGDTQYF.